This T cell receptor beta chain comes out of a study of blood T cell repertoires in COVID-19. The wider study: COVID-19 samples from acute and convalescent phases originated in the United States, Italy and Spain. From T cells, B-cell-depleted T cells, or PBMCs came the material, which was cDNA or gDNA.

V lost 0 bases and J lost 5, with 19 bases in between. The CDR3 extends over 17 amino acids. Germline V gives CDR1 MNHEY, CDR2 SVGEGT. Per the authors' pipeline: Counts of nucleated cells, estimated from reference gene primer amplification, were obtained. Profiled with immunoSEQ multiplex PCR; TCRdb holds only in-frame clones, not every one. V and J calls and clone size are as listed in that table; D and trimming were resolved from the DNA. The sample lists roughly 70,000 clones, 70% to 90% occurring once. Sequenced: peripheral blood. J is TRBJ2-5 and V is TRBV6-2 or TRBV6-3; possibly TRBD1 for D (6 bases). The TCR comes from an elderly woman with active COVID-19. The chain's CDR3 is CASSYSADSLMVETQYF. The CDR3 DNA reads as TGTGCCAGCAGTTACTCCGCGGACAGCCTAATGGTGGAGACCCAGTACTTC.